Below, 4 T cell receptor beta chains from the same sample are listed, as sequenced in a study of CD8 T cells in ankylosing spondylitis. Study conclusions and caveats: A motif of eight highly homologous TCR beta variants was seen as apparently characteristic of ankylosing spondylitis blood.

In TCRdb, the 5' RACE reads were re-called with MiXCR into one record per CDR3 protein. The sample holds 650,000 to 800,000 distinct CDR3 sequences, 19% seen once. Their antigens are not known. The sample taken for sequencing was blood, either unsorted or a sorted T cell fraction (not recorded which). The receptor source for this set is a male donor with ankylosing spondylitis.

This clonotype was detected only a few times. This sequence joins TRBV4-1 and TRBJ1-3; no firm D call. Trimming stripped 0 bases from V and 15 bases from J, with 12 bases between. Germline V lookup: CDR1 MGHRA, CDR2 YSYEKL. The CDR3 has 12 amino acids. The CDR3 loop is CASSQDGVGKYF. Here the CDR3 DNA reads TGCGCCAGCAGCCAAGATGGGGTGGGAAAATATTTT.

The chain links TRBV20-1 to TRBJ2-1, with 10 bases lining up with TRBD2. This CDR3 contains 14 residues. The germline V gene has CDR1 DFQATT and CDR2 SNEGSKA (reference sequence). J lost 5 bases, V lost 0 bases, and 1 base had no gene match. The CDR3 DNA sequence: TGCAGTGCTAGAGAAACTAGCGGGAACAATGAGCAGTTCTTC. Translation: CSARETSGNNEQFF.

V is TRBV6-6 and J is TRBJ2-3, with no clear D. The length of the CDR3 is 12 residues. Germline V gives CDR1 MNHNY, CDR2 SVGAGI (reference sequence). The V end lost 5 bases, the J end lost 4 bases, and 7 bases lay between the germline ends. CDR3 DNA: TGTGCCAGCAGTCCGGAGTCAGATACGCAGTATTTT. Amino acids: CASSPESDTQYF.

CDR3 coding DNA: TGTGCCAGCAGCCGCAGGGTCGGGGGGAGCACTGAAGCTTTCTTT. Protein product: CASSRRVGGSTEAFF. This rearrangement joins TRBV7-9 to TRBJ1-1, with D possibly being TRBD1 (5 bases). The germline CDR1 and CDR2 sequences are SEHNR and FQNEAQ (reference sequence). CDR3 length equals 15 residues. Deletions cut 5 bases from V and 4 bases from J, with 17 bases between.